This T cell receptor beta chain was profiled in a study of early T cells in non-severe SARS-CoV-2 infection (dated by TCRdb to the early 2020s). Background on the whole study: TCR sequencing used bulk RNA from unsorted whole blood, so alpha and beta chains could not be paired.

From a lookup of the germline V gene (reference sequence), CDR1 and CDR2 are LNHDA and SQIVND. Deletion took 10 bases off V and 5 bases off J, with a span of 17 bases between the germline ends. Taken from cysteine to phenylalanine, the CDR3 has 13 residues. The retained sequence is limited to the CDR3, 39 bases, with the frame set at the first base. To prepare the library, 5' RACE was applied. Sequencing took place on a NextSeq 500. In the TCR library protocol, unique molecular identifiers were attached to individual cDNA molecules to correct for PCR bias and sequencing error. Both TCR alpha and beta chains were sequenced, and tight co-correlation was observed between alpha and beta sequence abundances in each sample. Concerning the study's data processing: Decombinator V4 was used to annotate TCR sequences for V gene, J gene and CDR3. Expanded TCRs were defined as changing significantly between any two time points under a Poisson model with p below 0.0001. TCR abundances were normalised to the total number of TCRs sequenced in each sample and reported as counts per million. MAIT TCRs were defined by TRAV1-2 paired with TRAJ12, TRAJ20 or TRAJ33, and iNKT TCRs by TRAV10 paired with TRAJ18. VDJdb, accessed 1 November 2021, was searched for CMV, EBV and SARS-CoV-2 annotated TCRs, with TCRs annotated for multiple antigens excluded. The public sequencing data were trimmed at Q25 with fastp and processed into clonotypes with MiXCR by TCRdb, which kept only in-frame beta chains. Identical CDR3 proteins give one entry, which carries the most common genes and DNA. Here the V and J calls rest on TCRdb's processing, not on the authors' analysis. The sample profile shows about 68,000 distinct CDR3 sequences; approximately 12% of them were found once. Clones ranked in the top ten supply around 1.7% of the sample.

Paper-wide results and their limitations: VDJdb matching was skewed toward anti-spike CD8 responses and likely underestimated virus-specific expansions, missing private and CD4 specificities.

Set within a cohort of healthcare workers in London, UK, this nested case-control study involved weekly PCR testing of nasopharyngeal swabs along with blood sampling. Healthcare workers were recruited during the week of the UK lockdown, between 23 and 31 March 2020, and followed weekly for up to roughly 15 weeks. This clonotype was found a few times. Its antigen remains undetermined. No much larger clone exists at a distance of one base, and base qualities are not known. The sequenced material came from whole blood. The sequence links TRBV19 to TRBJ2-5, with TRBD2 perhaps the D gene, on 6 matching bases. The receptor was derived from an adult who was a healthcare worker with PCR-confirmed SARS-CoV-2 infection or an uninfected control (not recorded which). The DNA reads TGTGCCACCTCCTCTGGGGGGACGGAGACCCAGTACTTC. The resulting protein is CATSSGGTETQYF. Reference TRBV19 and TRBJ2-5 genes cover what lies past the CDR3, so the full variable domain is DGGITQSPKYLFRKEGQNVTLSCEQNLNHDAMYWYRQDPGQGLRLIYYSQIVNDFQKGDIAEGYSVSREKKESFPLTVTSAQKNPTAFYLCATSSGGTETQYFGPGTRLLVL.